Sequencing of this T cell receptor beta chain was carried out in a study of T cells in Graves' hyperthyroidism and ophthalmopathy. Regarding the study as a whole: Ophthalmopathy and stable hyperthyroidism were told apart by a 13 V-J model. The model's output predicted ophthalmopathy at a median of approximately 6.5 months prior to onset. Most thyroid clonotypes expanded above 0.001 appeared in blood too.

V was trimmed by 3 bases and J by 2 bases, leaving 14 bases between them. The germline V gene has CDR1 MNHEY and CDR2 SMNVEV (reference sequence). The CDR3 sequence is 16 residues long. PBMCs were collected from a roughly 9.7 ml volume of fresh peripheral blood. There were TCR beta CDR3 regions amplified from RNA transcripts. HTBI primers were employed in a first-round RT-PCR of the TCR CDR3. Each CDR3 protein gets one entry after TCRdb re-called the multiplex PCR reads with MiXCR. Of approximately 740,000 distinct CDR3 sequences listed, approximately 14% were seen once; the top ten hold about a tenth. This clonotype was detected only once. The antigen is unknown.

Sequenced input: blood. The TCR originated in a woman aged 18 to 35 with Graves' hyperthyroidism. This chain uses TRBV27 with TRBJ2-1, with D unresolved. The CDR3, as DNA: TGTGCCAGCAGTTTTCGATCGAGTGATACCTACAATGAGCAGTTCTTC. This encodes CASSFRSSDTYNEQFF.